The next 22 T cell receptor beta chains were all read from a single sample in a study of beta chain features in type 1 diabetes. Sequenced material consisted of expressed TCRB transcripts (all of the isolated RNA was reverse transcribed). Produced via immunoSEQ multiplex PCR; TCRdb's table is partial and in-frame only. The sample has 860,000 or so clones; roughly a sixth are singletons. Sequencing was performed on naive CD4+ T cells from blood. The receptors were gathered from a woman aged 18 to 35 in good health.

Remarks on this clone: Within the sample, other DNA sequences also encode this same CDR3. The V gene is TRBV5-1, the J gene TRBJ2-5; D is unresolved. V lost 0 bases, J lost 3 bases, and 9 bases lay in between. CDR1 is SGHRS, CDR2 YFSETQ, per germline. The CDR3 is 14 amino acids. CDR3 DNA sequence: TGCGCCAGCAGCTTGGTGGGCGGAAAAGAGACCCAGTACTTC. Its translation: CASSLVGGKETQYF.

This rearrangement joins TRBV21-1 to TRBJ2-7; the listed D gene, TRBD1, was not tested against the DNA. TRBV21-1 is a recognized pseudogene. The CDR3 sequence is 14 residues long. The CDR3 loop reads CASVRTDSSYEQYF. The CDR3 bases are TGTGCCAGCGTGAGGACCGACAGCTCCTACGAGCAGTACTTC.

This clone was counted only a few times. The chain employs TRBV5-1 and TRBJ2-6; D unclear. Germline CDR1 reads SGHRS; CDR2 reads YFSETQ. This CDR3 is 17 amino acids long. The ends were cut back, 0 bases at V and 0 bases at J, with 10 bases in the middle. The CDR3 region has the DNA TGCGCCAGCAGCTTGGGACACACAGCCTCTGGGGCCAACGTCCTGACTTTC. Residues: CASSLGHTASGANVLTF.

The CDR3 protein is CASSSRSAGKETQYF. The CDR3 nucleotides are TGTGCCAGTAGCTCCCGGTCGGCAGGGAAAGAGACCCAGTACTTC. The chain couples TRBV19 to TRBJ2-5, with D possibly being TRBD1 (5 bases). CDR1 and CDR2 (germline): LNHDA, SQIVND (reference sequence). The CDR3 covers 15 residues. The V end was cut by 6 bases, the J end by 3 bases, with 17 bases between.

This clone appeared a few times. The rearrangement links TRBV4-3 to TRBJ2-5, with D hard to call. Germline V CDR1 and CDR2: LGHNA, YSLEER. V was cut by 0 bases and J by 7 bases, with 15 bases left in between. The CDR3 covers 15 residues. CDR3 bases: TGCGCCAGCAGCCAAGATGCGAGCCGTAGTCGGACCCAGTACTTC. Its translation: CASSQDASRSRTQYF.

The CDR3 loop is CASSKLALSYNEQFF. CDR3 nucleotide sequence: TGTGCCAGCAGCAAACTAGCGTTGTCCTACAATGAGCAGTTCTTC. V and J are TRBV9 and TRBJ2-1, with 7 bases lining up with TRBD2. In germline, CDR1 is SGDLS, CDR2 YYNGEE. V lost 4 bases to trimming and J lost 1 base; unmatched junction nucleotides: 5. The CDR3 runs 15 residues.

This clone was observed a few times. V and J are TRBV4-2 and TRBJ2-3; no clear D gene. Trimming stripped 0 bases from V and 1 base from J, with 8 bases between. Per germline, CDR1 LGHNA and CDR2 YNFKEQ. The CDR3 spans 15 residues. The CDR3 protein is CASSQDPTRTDTQYF. Here the CDR3 DNA reads TGTGCCAGCAGCCAAGATCCCACCCGCACAGATACGCAGTATTTT.

About this clone itself: The sample contains more than one DNA sequence encoding this CDR3. The rearrangement uses TRBV5-1 and TRBJ2-2, with D unclear. The CDR3 loop spans 14 amino acids. Trimming pared 0 bases from V and 1 base from J, leaving 4 bases between. CDR1 is SGHRS, CDR2 YFSETQ, per germline. As DNA, the CDR3 is TGCGCCAGCAGCTTGGAAGGGAACACCGGGGAGCTGTTTTTT. This translates into CASSLEGNTGELFF. Full variable domain (remainder filled in from reference TRBV5-1 and TRBJ2-2): KAGVTQTPRYLIKTRGQQVTLSCSPISGHRSVSWYQQTPGQGLQFLFEYFSETQRNKGNFPGRFSGRQFSNSRSEMNVSTLELGDSALYLCASSLEGNTGELFFGEGSRLTVL.

The chain employs TRBV11-2 and TRBJ2-5, with D possibly being TRBD1 (6 bases). Germline CDR1 SGHAT, CDR2 FQNNGV. The CDR3 covers 14 residues. Deletions cut 3 bases from V and 5 bases from J, with 13 bases between. CDR3 residues: CASSFIAGVETQYF. The CDR3 bases are TGTGCCAGCAGCTTTATTGCAGGGGTGGAGACCCAGTACTTC. Together with reference TRBV11-2 and TRBJ2-5, the CDR3 gives the full variable domain: EAGVAQSPRYKIIEKRQSVAFWCNPISGHATLYWYQQILGQGPKLLIQFQNNGVVDDSQLPKDRFSAERLKGVDSTLKIQPAKLEDSAVYLCASSFIAGVETQYFGPGTRLLVL.

This clone came up a few times. The chain employs TRBV9 and TRBJ2-1; possibly TRBD2 for D (6 bases). Germline CDR1 and CDR2: SGDLS and YYNGEE. Trimming took off 4 bases at V and 6 bases at J, with 14 bases between the two ends. The CDR3 has 14 residues. CDR3 in DNA: TGTGCCAGCAGCCCTAGACTGGGGGGCAATGAGCAGTTCTTC. The encoded protein is CASSPRLGGNEQFF.

The J gene is TRBJ1-3, the V gene TRBV29-1, with 9 bases aligning to TRBD1. The CDR3 is 12 residues long. After removal of 6 bases from V and 8 bases from J, the junction contained 5 bases not matched to a gene. The germline gives CDR1 SQVTM, CDR2 ANQGSEA. The CDR3 DNA follows: TGCAGCGTACGGACAGGGGCGGACACCATATATTTT. This encodes CSVRTGADTIYF.

The chain joins TRBV7-6 to TRBJ2-5; 13 positions match TRBD2. This CDR3 contains 17 residues. From germline, CDR1 is SGHVS and CDR2 FNYEAQ. The V gene end was trimmed by 4 bases and the J gene end by 5 bases; junction bases not matched to a gene: 10. The CDR3 bases are TGTGCCAGCAGCTACCAGGGACTAGCGGGATTTGGGGAGACCCAGTACTTC. Translated: CASSYQGLAGFGETQYF.

V gene TRBV15 combines with J gene TRBJ1-3, with a tentative D call TRBD1 (6 bases). CDR1 and CDR2 (germline): LNHNV, YYDKDF (reference sequence). V was cut by 0 bases and J by 4 bases, with 13 bases left in between. CDR3 length: 16 residues. CDR3 coding DNA: TGTGCCACCAGCAGAGATTTTCAGGGGCGAGGAAACACCATATATTTT. Its translation is CATSRDFQGRGNTIYF.

The chain employs TRBV7-3 and TRBJ2-7; TRBD2 matches at 10 bases. This CDR3 region has 13 residues. The V gene end was trimmed by 5 bases and the J gene end by 8 bases; junction bases not matched to a gene: 6. Germline loops: CDR1 SGHTA, CDR2 FQGTGA. This CDR3 is CASSGGTSEKQYF. CDR3 DNA: TGTGCCAGCAGCGGCGGGACTAGCGAAAAGCAGTACTTC.

This clone was seen more than once but under ten times. This rearrangement joins TRBV11-1 to TRBJ2-5; TRBD2 matches at 15 bases. Germline V gene data show CDR1 as SGHAT and CDR2 as FQDESV (reference sequence). The CDR3 has 17 amino acids. J gave up 5 bases and V 5 bases, and 9 bases lay outside the gene matches. The CDR3 spells CASSRGTSGRLSETQYF. In nucleotides, the CDR3 is TGTGCCAGCAGCAGAGGGACTAGCGGGAGGCTTTCGGAGACCCAGTACTTC.

V gene TRBV7-8 combines with J gene TRBJ2-3; 11 nucleotides agree with TRBD2. V lost 5 bases, J lost 4 bases, and 5 bases stayed unmatched. Germline lookup yields CDR1 SGHVS and CDR2 FQNEAQ. The CDR3 extends over 15 amino acids. CDR3 DNA: TGTGCCAGCAGCAATAGCGGGAGGGCCGCAGATACGCAGTATTTT. This gives the protein CASSNSGRAADTQYF.

This clone showed up just a few times. The chain joins TRBV27 to TRBJ2-7; no reliable D call. The V end was cut by 6 bases, the J end by 2 bases, with 14 bases between. The CDR3 runs to 14 residues. Germline values: CDR1 MNHEY, CDR2 SMNVEV (reference sequence). In DNA, the CDR3 is TGTGCCAGCAGACTACTGGGCGGCGCCTACGAGCAGTACTTC. Protein: CASRLLGGAYEQYF.

This clone was counted between two and nine times. The chain couples TRBV5-6 to TRBJ1-1; D call uncertain. Trimming took off 4 bases at V and 4 bases at J, with 17 bases between the two ends. The germline V gene has CDR1 SGHDT and CDR2 YYEEEE. CDR3 length equals 15 residues. As DNA, the CDR3 is TGTGCCAGCAGCGGCTGGGCTCGATACGGCACTGAAGCTTTCTTT. Protein product: CASSGWARYGTEAFF.

This clone was observed a few times. The CDR3 sequence: CASSPFAGGRTGGELFF. Written as DNA, the CDR3 is TGTGCCAGCAGCCCCTTCGCCGGCGGGAGGACGGGCGGGGAGCTGTTTTTT. The chain employs TRBV28 and TRBJ2-2; 8 bases agree with TRBD2. The CDR3 sequence is 17 residues long. Germline V gives CDR1 MDHEN, CDR2 SYDVKM. V shed 6 bases, J shed 7 bases, and the junction held 16 bases outside the gene matches. The complete variable domain, with remaining parts taken from reference TRBV28 and TRBJ2-2, reads DVKVTQSSRYLVKRTGEKVFLECVQDMDHENMFWYRQDPGLGLRLIYFSYDVKMKEKGDIPEGYSVSREKKERFSLILESASTNQTSMYLCASSPFAGGRTGGELFFGEGSRLTVL.

This clone was seen more than once but under ten times. V usage is TRBV2 and J usage is TRBJ2-1; 9 nucleotides agree with TRBD2. Per the germline V gene, CDR1 is SNHLY and CDR2 is FYNNEI. V trimming: 3 bases; J trimming: 4 bases; junction bases outside the gene matches: 4. The CDR3 spans 15 residues. The CDR3 nucleotides are TGTGCCAGCAGTGATTCAAGCGGGAGGTACAATGAGCAGTTCTTC. This encodes CASSDSSGRYNEQFF.

This clone showed up just once. The gene calls are TRBV29-1 and TRBJ1-1; D call uncertain. There are 12 residues in the CDR3. Germline V CDR1 and CDR2: SQVTM, ANQGSEA. The V end was cut by 4 bases, the J end by 1 base, with 7 bases between. CDR3 loop: CSVAWGNTEAFF. CDR3 sequence (DNA): TGCAGCGTTGCCTGGGGGAACACTGAAGCTTTCTTT.

There are a few counts of this clone. The chain combines TRBV6-1 with TRBJ2-5; TRBD1 aligns across 7 bases. The germline gives CDR1 MNHNS, CDR2 SASEGT. CDR3 size: 14 residues. After removal of 3 bases from V and 5 bases from J, the junction contained 6 bases not matched to a gene. The CDR3 DNA follows: TGTGCCAGCAGTGATAGGGGGCTTGGGGAGACCCAGTACTTC. It specifies CASSDRGLGETQYF.